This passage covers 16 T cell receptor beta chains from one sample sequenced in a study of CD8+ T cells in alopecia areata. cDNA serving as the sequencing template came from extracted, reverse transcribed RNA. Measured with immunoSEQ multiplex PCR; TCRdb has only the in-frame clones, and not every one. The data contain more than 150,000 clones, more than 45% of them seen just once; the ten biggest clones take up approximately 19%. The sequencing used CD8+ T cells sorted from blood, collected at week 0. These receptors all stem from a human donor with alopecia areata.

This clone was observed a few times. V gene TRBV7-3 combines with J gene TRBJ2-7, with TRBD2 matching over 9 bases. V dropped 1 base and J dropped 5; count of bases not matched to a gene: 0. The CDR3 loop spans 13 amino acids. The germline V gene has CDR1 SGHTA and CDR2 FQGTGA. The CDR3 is CASSLIAGDEQYF. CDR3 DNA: TGTGCCAGCAGCTTAATAGCGGGGGACGAGCAGTACTTC.

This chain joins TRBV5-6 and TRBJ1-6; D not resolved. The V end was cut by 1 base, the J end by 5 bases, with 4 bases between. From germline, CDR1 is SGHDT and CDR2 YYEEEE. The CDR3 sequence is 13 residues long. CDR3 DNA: TGTGCCAGCAGCTTGTTGAATAATTCACCCCTCCACTTT. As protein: CASSLLNNSPLHF.

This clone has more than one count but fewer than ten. The CDR3 loop is CASSLADRLNEKLFF. CDR3 coding DNA: TGTGCCAGCAGCTTAGCGGACAGATTAAATGAAAAACTGTTTTTT. J is TRBJ1-4 and V is TRBV7-9; weak D call: TRBD1 (6 bases). Trimming pared 0 bases from V and 5 bases from J, leaving 10 bases between. Germline V gene sequence: CDR1 SEHNR, CDR2 FQNEAQ (reference sequence). CDR3 length: 15 amino acids.

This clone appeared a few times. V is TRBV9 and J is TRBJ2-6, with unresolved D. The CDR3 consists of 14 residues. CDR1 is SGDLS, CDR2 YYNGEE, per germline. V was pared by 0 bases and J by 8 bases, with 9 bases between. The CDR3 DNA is TGTGCCAGCAGCGTAGAGGAAGGCTCCAACGTCCTGACTTTC. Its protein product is CASSVEEGSNVLTF.

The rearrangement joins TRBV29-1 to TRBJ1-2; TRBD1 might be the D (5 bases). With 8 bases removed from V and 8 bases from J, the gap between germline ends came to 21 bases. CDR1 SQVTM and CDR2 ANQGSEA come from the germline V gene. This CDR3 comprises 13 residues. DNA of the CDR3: TGCAGCATCCCGGGGACCGCCTCAGGGGGCTACACCTTC. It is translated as CSIPGTASGGYTF.

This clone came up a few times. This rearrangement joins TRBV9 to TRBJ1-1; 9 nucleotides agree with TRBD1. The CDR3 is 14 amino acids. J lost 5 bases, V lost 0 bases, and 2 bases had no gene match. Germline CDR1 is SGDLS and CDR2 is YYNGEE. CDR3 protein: CASSVEDRGTEAFF. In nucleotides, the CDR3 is TGTGCCAGCAGCGTAGAGGACAGGGGAACTGAAGCTTTCTTT.

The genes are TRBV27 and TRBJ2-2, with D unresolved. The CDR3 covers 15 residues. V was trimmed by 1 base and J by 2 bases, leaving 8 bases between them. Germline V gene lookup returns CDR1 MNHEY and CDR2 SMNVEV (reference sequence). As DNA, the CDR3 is TGTGCCAGCAGTTTATACTCCACAAACACCGGGGAGCTGTTTTTT. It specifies CASSLYSTNTGELFF.

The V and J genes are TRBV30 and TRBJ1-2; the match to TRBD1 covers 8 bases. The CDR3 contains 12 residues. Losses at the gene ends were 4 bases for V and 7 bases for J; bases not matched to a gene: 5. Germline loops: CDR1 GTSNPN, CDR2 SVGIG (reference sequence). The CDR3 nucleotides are TGTGCCTGGATAACAGGGGGTATTGGCTACACCTTC. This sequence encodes CAWITGGIGYTF.

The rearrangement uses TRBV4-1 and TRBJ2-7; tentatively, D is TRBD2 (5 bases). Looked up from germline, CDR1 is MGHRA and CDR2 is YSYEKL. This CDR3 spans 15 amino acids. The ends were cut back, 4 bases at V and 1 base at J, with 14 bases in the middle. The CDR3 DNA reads TGCGCCAGCAGCCTCGGAGGCAGCTCTTCCTACGAGCAGTACTTC. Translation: CASSLGGSSSYEQYF.

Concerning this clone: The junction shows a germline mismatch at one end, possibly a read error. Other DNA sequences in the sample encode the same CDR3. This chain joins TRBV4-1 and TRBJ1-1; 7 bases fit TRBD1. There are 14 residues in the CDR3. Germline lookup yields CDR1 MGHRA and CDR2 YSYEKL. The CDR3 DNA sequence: TGTGCCAGCAGCCAAGGGACAGACAACACTGAAGCTTTCTTT. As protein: CASSQGTDNTEAFF.

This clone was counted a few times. CDR3 region: CSVEEYLGAGYTF. Here the CDR3 DNA reads TGCAGCGTTGAAGAGTATCTGGGGGCGGGCTACACCTTC. The J gene is TRBJ1-2, the V gene TRBV29-1; TRBD1 might be the D (6 bases). V was cut by 0 bases and J by 8 bases, with 13 bases left in between. The CDR3 contains 13 residues. CDR1 and CDR2 from the germline V gene are SQVTM and ANQGSEA.

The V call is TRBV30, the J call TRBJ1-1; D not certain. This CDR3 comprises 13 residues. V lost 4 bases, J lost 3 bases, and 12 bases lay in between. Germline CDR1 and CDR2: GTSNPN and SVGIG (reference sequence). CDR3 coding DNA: TGTGCCTGGAAAAGGGAGGATGACACTGAAGCTTTCTTT. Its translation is CAWKREDDTEAFF.

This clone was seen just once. CDR3 sequence: CASSRTEYNEQFF. The CDR3 nucleotides are TGCGCCAGCAGCCGGACAGAATACAATGAGCAGTTCTTC. The chain employs TRBV4-1 and TRBJ2-1, with D possibly being TRBD1 (6 bases). V gave up 4 bases and J gave up 4 bases, with 8 bases separating them. In germline, CDR1 is MGHRA, CDR2 YSYEKL. The CDR3 extends over 13 amino acids.

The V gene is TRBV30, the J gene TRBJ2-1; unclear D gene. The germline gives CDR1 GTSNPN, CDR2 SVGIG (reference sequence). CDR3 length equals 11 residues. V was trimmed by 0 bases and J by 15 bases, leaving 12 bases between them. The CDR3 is CAWSVGFDPFF. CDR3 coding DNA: TGTGCCTGGAGTGTTGGGTTCGATCCGTTCTTC.

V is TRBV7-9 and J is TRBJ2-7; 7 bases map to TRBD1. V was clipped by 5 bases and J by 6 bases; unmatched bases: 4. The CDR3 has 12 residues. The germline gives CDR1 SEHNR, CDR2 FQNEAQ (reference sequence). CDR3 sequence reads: CASSVTGAEQYF. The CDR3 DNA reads TGTGCCAGCAGCGTAACAGGGGCCGAGCAGTACTTC.

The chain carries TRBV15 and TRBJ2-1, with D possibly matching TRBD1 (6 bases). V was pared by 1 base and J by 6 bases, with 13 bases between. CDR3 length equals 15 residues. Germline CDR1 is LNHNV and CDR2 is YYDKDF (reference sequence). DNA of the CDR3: TGTGCCACCAGCAGAGCGCCCGTAGGGGGCAATGAGCAGTTCTTC. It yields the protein CATSRAPVGGNEQFF.